Each of the 18 T cell receptor beta chains below was sequenced from the same sample in a study of beta chain features in type 1 diabetes. Sequenced material consisted of expressed TCRB transcripts (all of the isolated RNA was reverse transcribed). Profiling relied on immunoSEQ multiplex PCR, and the TCRdb table lists in-frame clones only, not all of them. This table has a few hundred thousand clones, approximately 16% appearing once. The material sequenced was naive CD4+ T cells from blood. All receptors derive from a woman younger than 35 in good health.

This clone was counted between two and nine times. V usage is TRBV5-6 and J usage is TRBJ2-5, with TRBD2 identical over 11 bases. In germline, CDR1 is SGHDT, CDR2 YYEEEE. The trim removed 4 bases at V and 1 base at J, leaving 6 bases unmatched. The CDR3 is 16 residues long. The CDR3 DNA is TGTGCCAGCAGCCCCGGGACTAGCGGCGGCCAAGAGACCCAGTACTTC. Protein sequence: CASSPGTSGGQETQYF.

The CDR3 sequence is CASSQDRPGGLVGYEQFF. The CDR3 DNA reads as TGCGCCAGCAGCCAAGATCGGCCGGGAGGGCTTGTGGGGTATGAGCAGTTCTTC. The V call is TRBV4-3, the J call TRBJ2-1; TRBD2 aligns across 8 bases. After removal of 0 bases from V and 8 bases from J, the junction contained 15 bases not matched to a gene. Germline V gene sequence: CDR1 LGHNA, CDR2 YSLEER. The CDR3 extends over 18 amino acids.

V is TRBV6-5 and J is TRBJ2-3; no firm D call. The germline CDR1 and CDR2 sequences are MNHEY and SVGAGI. The CDR3 has 13 residues. The V gene lost 3 bases and the J gene lost 2 bases, with 6 bases spanning the gap. The CDR3 is CASSYRITDTQYF. In DNA form, the CDR3 reads TGTGCCAGCAGTTATCGTATCACAGATACGCAGTATTTT.

The J gene is TRBJ2-1, the V gene TRBV7-9, with a possible D match to TRBD2 (5 bases). V lost 0 bases to trimming and J lost 9 bases, with 12 bases between them. Germline V gene sequence: CDR1 SEHNR, CDR2 FQNEAQ (reference sequence). The CDR3 loop spans 14 amino acids. The CDR3, as DNA: TGTGCCAGCAGCTTAGCTAGCTGGAGGAGTGAGCAGTTCTTC. It is translated as CASSLASWRSEQFF.

This clone occurred a few times. The rearrangement uses TRBV30 and TRBJ2-1; perhaps TRBD2 as D (5 bases). This CDR3 comprises 13 residues. The V gene's germline CDR1 is GTSNPN and CDR2 SVGIG (reference sequence). V was clipped by 3 bases and J by 14 bases, with 20 bases between them. The DNA of the CDR3 is TGTGCCTGGAGCGAGAACCAGCGGAGCCGGGAGTTCTTC. It translates to CAWSENQRSREFF.

Only a few counts were recorded for this clone. The gene calls are TRBV2 and TRBJ1-2; TRBD1 matches at 8 bases. Per the germline V gene, CDR1 is SNHLY and CDR2 is FYNNEI. V trimming: 6 bases; J trimming: 8 bases; junction bases outside the gene matches: 11. This CDR3 is 14 amino acids long. DNA for the CDR3: TGTGCCAGCAGCTGGACAGGGCTGGAGGGAGGCTACACCTTC. Protein product: CASSWTGLEGGYTF.

This clone was observed a few times. The V call is TRBV6-5, the J call TRBJ1-1; maybe TRBD1 (6 bases). Trimming left V 4 bases short and J 5 bases short, with 17 bases between. This CDR3 has 15 residues. The germline V gene has CDR1 MNHEY and CDR2 SVGAGI. The CDR3 DNA follows: TGTGCCAGCAGTTGGGAAGGGGGGGCGCAGACTGAAGCTTTCTTT. This encodes CASSWEGGAQTEAFF.

The chain uses TRBV5-8 and TRBJ2-1; D is possibly TRBD1 (6 bases). The germline V and J ends were trimmed by 0 bases and 5 bases, with 15 bases remaining between them. The CDR3 consists of 16 residues. Germline V CDR1 and CDR2: SGHTS, YDEGEE. Here the CDR3 DNA reads TGTGCCAGCAGCTTGGGAGGACAGCATCTTAACAATGAGCAGTTCTTC. This sequence encodes CASSLGGQHLNNEQFF.

This clone was observed a few times. The chain recombines TRBV29-1 with TRBJ2-4; the D gene is possibly TRBD1 (6 bases). Germline assignment: CDR1 SQVTM and CDR2 ANQGSEA. The CDR3 spans 12 residues. The V and J ends lost 7 bases and 9 bases respectively, with 16 bases between them. This CDR3 reads CSGGQGQGIQYF. As DNA, the CDR3 is TGCAGCGGGGGTCAGGGGCAGGGCATTCAGTACTTC.

This chain uses TRBV7-9 with TRBJ1-1; no firm D call. Germline CDR1 is SEHNR and CDR2 is FQNEAQ (reference sequence). V was trimmed by 7 bases and J by 1 base, leaving 4 bases between them. This CDR3 contains 11 residues. The CDR3 bases are TGTGCCAGCATCCGGAACACTGAAGCTTTCTTT. As protein: CASIRNTEAFF. Filled out from reference TRBV7-9 and TRBJ1-1, the complete variable domain reads DTGVSQNPRHKITKRGQNVTFRCDPISEHNRLYWYRQTLGQGPEFLTYFQNEAQLEKSRLLSDRFSAERPKGSFSTLEIQRTEQGDSAMYLCASIRNTEAFFGQGTRLTVV.

The chain joins TRBV7-3 to TRBJ2-1; 12 bases are shared with TRBD2. Trimming took 5 bases from V and 9 from J; bases not matched to a gene: 8. In germline, CDR1 is SGHTA, CDR2 FQGTGA. This CDR3 contains 15 residues. The CDR3 DNA reads as TGTGCCAGCAGCCCAGCTAGCGGGGGGGTAAGTGAGCAGTTCTTC. Translated, it gives CASSPASGGVSEQFF.

This clone showed up just a few times. The rearrangement links TRBV15 to TRBJ2-5; no reliable D call. CDR3 size: 15 residues. Per the germline V gene, CDR1 is LNHNV and CDR2 is YYDKDF (reference sequence). V gave up 1 base and J gave up 5 bases, with 14 bases separating them. CDR3 in amino acids: CATSRVQAPAETQYF. The CDR3 DNA reads TGTGCCACCAGCAGAGTTCAGGCCCCGGCGGAGACCCAGTACTTC. Full variable domain (remainder filled in from reference TRBV15 and TRBJ2-5): DAMVIQNPRYQVTQFGKPVTLSCSQTLNHNVMYWYQQKSSQAPKLLFHYYDKDFNNEADTPDNFQSRRPNTSFCFLDIRSPGLGDTAMYLCATSRVQAPAETQYFGPGTRLLVL.

This clone showed up just a few times. As DNA, the CDR3 is TGTGCCAGCAGCTCTGGCCCGAAAGGACAGGGGGTAGCTTTCTTT. This codes for CASSSGPKGQGVAFF. V usage is TRBV7-3 and J usage is TRBJ1-1; TRBD1 matches at 10 bases. The CDR3 spans 15 residues. Germline CDR1 SGHTA, CDR2 FQGTGA. Trimming took 4 bases from V and 10 from J; bases not matched to a gene: 12.

This chain links TRBV7-9 with TRBJ2-1; 14 bases are shared with TRBD2. Trimming took 5 bases from V and 7 from J; bases not matched to a gene: 4. Germline assignment: CDR1 SEHNR and CDR2 FQNEAQ (reference sequence). This CDR3 comprises 15 residues. The CDR3 DNA sequence: TGTGCCAGCAGCGCGGGACTAGCGGGAGTAAATGAGCAGTTCTTC. Translating gives CASSAGLAGVNEQFF. Drawing the rest from reference TRBV7-9 and TRBJ2-1, the complete variable domain is DTGVSQNPRHKITKRGQNVTFRCDPISEHNRLYWYRQTLGQGPEFLTYFQNEAQLEKSRLLSDRFSAERPKGSFSTLEIQRTEQGDSAMYLCASSAGLAGVNEQFFGPGTRLTVL.

There are a few counts of this clone. This sequence joins TRBV30 and TRBJ2-2, with D tentatively TRBD2 (5 bases). Germline CDR1 is GTSNPN and CDR2 is SVGIG (reference sequence). With 3 bases removed from V and 3 bases from J, the gap between germline ends came to 11 bases. CDR3 length equals 14 residues. The CDR3, as DNA: TGTGCCTGGAGCGAGGGCACCTACACCGGGGAGCTGTTTTTT. Its translation is CAWSEGTYTGELFF. Supplemented by reference TRBV30 and TRBJ2-2, the full variable domain reads SQTIHQWPATLVQPVGSPLSLECTVEGTSNPNLYWYRQAAGRGLQLLFYSVGIGQISSEVPQNLSASRPQDRQFILSSKKLLLSDSGFYLCAWSEGTYTGELFFGEGSRLTVL.

This chain joins TRBV19 and TRBJ2-1; TRBD1 matches at 12 bases. The V and J ends lost 4 bases and 10 bases, in that order; junction bases with no gene match: 11. Germline CDR1 reads LNHDA; CDR2 reads SQIVND (reference sequence). The CDR3 runs to 16 residues. CDR3: CASSTPGQGAQGEQFF. The CDR3 DNA sequence: TGTGCCAGTAGTACCCCGGGACAGGGGGCGCAAGGGGAGCAGTTCTTC.

This clone showed up just a few times. CDR3 in amino acids: CASSPGTSGTDTQYF. In DNA form, the CDR3 reads TGTGCCAGCTCCCCCGGGACTAGCGGCACAGATACGCAGTATTTT. This chain joins TRBV18 and TRBJ2-3; TRBD2 matches 10 bases. The CDR3 is 15 amino acids. CDR1 is KGHSH and CDR2 is LQKENI in the germline V gene. V lost 6 bases, J lost 1 base, and 4 bases stayed unmatched.

J is TRBJ2-1 and V is TRBV5-1, with no clear D. Germline lookup yields CDR1 SGHRS and CDR2 YFSETQ. V lost 0 bases to trimming and J lost 5 bases, with 9 bases between them. The length of the CDR3 is 14 residues. In DNA, the CDR3 is TGCGCCAGCAGCTTGGTGCCGGAGAACAATGAGCAGTTCTTC. This gives the protein CASSLVPENNEQFF.